This T cell receptor (beta chain) was retrieved from a study of OX40 agonist ivuxolimab in advanced cancers. Describing the broader study: The costimulatory receptor OX40 (CD134) was targeted by ivuxolimab, a fully human IgG2 agonistic monoclonal antibody. The paper describes the monotherapy dose-escalation part (N ≈ 52 patients) of the phase I trial of ivuxolimab. Patients were allowed to have had prior anti-PD-1, anti-PD-L1 or anti-CTLA-4 therapy, and less than 45% of the dose-escalation patients had previously received checkpoint inhibitors. Partial responses were achieved by three dose-escalation patients, of whom one had hepatocellular carcinoma and two had cutaneous melanoma. Intravenous ivuxolimab was administered to patients every 2 weeks at six dose levels: 0.01, 0.1, 0.3, 1.5, 3 and 10 mg/kg. A male proportion of roughly 85% and a mean age of 60 years, ranging from roughly 23 to 85, were recorded for the dose-escalation cohort. Of the 50 or so patients in dose escalation, about 20 had hepatocellular carcinoma, about 15 had melanoma, 9 had renal cell carcinoma and 9 had head and neck cancer. The point of sequencing TCRbeta in the periphery was to test whether ivuxolimab changed TCR sequence diversity and drove clonal T-cell expansion.

From a lookup of the germline V gene, CDR1 and CDR2 are SNHLY and FYNNEI. Trimming removed 5 bases from V and 5 bases from J, leaving 10 bases between the germline ends. From its cysteine to its phenylalanine, the CDR3 spans 13 amino acids. This entry keeps only the CDR3 DNA: 39 bases, framed from base 1. Notes on this clone: The target of this receptor is not known. Base qualities are missing; no much larger clone stands one base away.

Genomic DNA was isolated from the sorted cells so that the TCRbeta CDR3 region could be sequenced. TCRbeta CDR3 regions were sequenced using the immunoSEQ Assay. As stored in TCRdb, this immuneACCESS dataset retains in-frame rearrangements with V and J assigned. A fraction of the clones does not appear; measured against another copy, unresolved V genes explain less than half of the discrepancy, and the remainder lacks a known reason. Recorded for this sample are fewer than 90,000 clones; less than 95% of them occurred a single time. The ten largest clones represent approximately 1.5% of the sample. Patients with autoimmune disease history or receiving systemic immunosuppression were excluded from the trial. Peripheral blood for TCR sequencing was collected from all dose cohorts at baseline, on cycle 4 day 1, and on cycle 7 day 1. Samples came from an open-label, multicenter, first-in-human phase I dose-escalation trial of ivuxolimab. Adults with locally advanced or metastatic head and neck squamous cell, hepatocellular, melanoma or renal cell carcinoma were enrolled in the trial. Before TCR sequencing, CD4+ T cells and CD8+ T cells from peripheral blood were sorted into separate populations.

General conclusions and limits of the study: Partial responders in the 0.1-3.0 mg/kg groups had among the lowest normalized peripheral clonal expansion, especially among CD8+ T cells. Which antigens the clonally expanded peripheral T cells were specific for was not determined. After ivuxolimab, CD8+ T cells had more expanded clones than CD4+ T cells on average. Clonal expansion of both CD4+ and CD8+ blood T cells was observed from baseline to week 6 at doses 0.1 to 3.0 mg/kg. Low levels of normalized T-cell clonal expansion were also shown by some nonresponding patients.

The chain was built from TRBV2 and TRBJ2-4; the D gene is perhaps TRBD2, from 6 matching bases. The sample was CD4+ or CD8+ T cells sorted from blood, taken in a trial of the OX40 agonist ivuxolimab. The receptor was isolated from an adult with an advanced solid tumor such as melanoma, head and neck, liver or kidney cancer. The DNA sequence is as follows: TGTGCCAGCAGTATTGCGGGACAAAACATTCAGTACTTC. This sequence encodes CASSIAGQNIQYF.